This note documents a single T cell receptor beta chain sequence. V trimming: 1 base; J trimming: 9 bases; junction bases outside the gene matches: 6. Germline CDR1 is SGHNT and CDR2 is YYREEE (reference sequence). This CDR3 region has 14 residues. The data are from a study of shared clonotypes between healthy human individuals. Sequencing was performed with immunoSEQ multiplex PCR; in TCRdb, only in-frame clones are kept and a portion is missing. The sample holds some 2 million clones, approximately 94% seen once. Cells designated naive CD8 were CD45RO-negative and were positively selected for CCR7, with terminally differentiated effector memory CD45RA+ cells excluded.

This sequence originates from a man aged 18 to 30 in good health. What was sequenced was naive CD8+ T cells sorted from blood. The chain joins TRBV5-4 to TRBJ2-1, with 8 bases that match TRBD2. CDR3 region: CASSLSGRRGEQFF. The CDR3 DNA reads TGTGCCAGCAGCTTGAGCGGGAGACGTGGTGAGCAGTTCTTC.